This is a list of T cell receptor beta chains from one sample in a study of control samples from healthy donors and cancer patients. Measured with immunoSEQ multiplex PCR; TCRdb has only the in-frame clones, and not every one. Of 250,000 to 300,000 clones in the sample, roughly four fifths are singletons; the top ten hold roughly 13%. Sequenced sample: PBMCs. The receptors here all came from a woman aged 60-75 years with lung cancer. CDR3s include the opening cysteine and the closing phenylalanine or tryptophan. A D gene is named only where the DNA matches it firmly. Clone size appears in some rows only: once, few, many, or a class for an expanded clone.

J,V,size,D,DNA,CDR3
TRBJ1-5,TRBV5-6,NA,NA,TGTGCCAGCAGCTTGGGACAGAAAAATCAGCCCCAGCATTTT,CASSLGQKNQPQHF
TRBJ2-3,TRBV5-1,NA,TRBD1,TGCGCCAGCAGCTTGGGTGACAGGGGAAACACAGATACGCAGTATTTT,CASSLGDRGNTDTQYF
TRBJ2-3,TRBV5-1,NA,TRBD1,TGCGCCAGCTTCCCGGGACAGCCAGGCACAGATACGCAGTATTTT,CASFPGQPGTDTQYF
TRBJ1-2,TRBV6-5,NA,NA,TGTGCCAGCAGAAACAGGGACGGCTATGGCTACACCTTC,CASRNRDGYGYTF
TRBJ2-7,TRBV6-1,NA,NA,TGTGCCAGCAGTGAAGCGGGACCGGCTTCGGGCCACGAGCAGTACTTC,CASSEAGPASGHEQYF
TRBJ1-4,TRBV2,few,TRBD1,TGTGCCAGCCTCGTTCCGGGACAGGGGGATGAAAAACTGTTTTTT,CASLVPGQGDEKLFF
TRBJ1-2,TRBV5-1,once,NA,TGCGCCAGCAGCTTGGATCAAGTCAGCTATGGCTACACCTTC,CASSLDQVSYGYTF
TRBJ1-6,TRBV2,NA,TRBD1,TGTGCCAGCAGAGCACAGGGGTCATCACCCCTCCACTTT,CASRAQGSSPLHF
TRBJ1-2,TRBV3-1/TRBV3-2,once,TRBD1,TGTGCCAGCAGCCTTGGGACAGATAACTATGGCTACACCTTC,CASSLGTDNYGYTF
TRBJ1-1,TRBV15,NA,NA,TGTGCCACCAGCCCACGGGGGAGGATCGGAGAAGCTTTCTTT,CATSPRGRIGEAFF
TRBJ2-7,TRBV27,few,TRBD1,TGTGCCAGCAGCTTGACAGGGGGCTCCTACGAGCAGTACTTC,CASSLTGGSYEQYF
TRBJ1-1,TRBV18,NA,NA,TGTGCCAGCTCGACCCAGGGATTTAACACTGAAGCTTTCTTT,CASSTQGFNTEAFF
TRBJ1-4,TRBV7-2,NA,NA,TGTGCCAGCAGCCGCCAATTAGCAACTAATGAAAAACTGTTTTTT,CASSRQLATNEKLFF
TRBJ2-5,TRBV6-6,NA,TRBD2,TGTGCCAGTACCTCGGGGGGAGGGGCTAGGACCCAGTACTTC,CASTSGGGARTQYF
TRBJ2-1,TRBV6-1,NA,NA,TGTGCCAGCAGTGAAGTTGTAGGCTACAATGAGCAGTTCTTC,CASSEVVGYNEQFF
TRBJ1-2,TRBV27,NA,NA,TGTGCCAGCAGTTTACGTGGGGGGTATCGCTATGGCTACACCTTC,CASSLRGGYRYGYTF
TRBJ2-7,TRBV9,NA,TRBD1,TGTGCCAGCAGCCAAGGGACAGGGTGGTACGAGCAGTACTTC,CASSQGTGWYEQYF
TRBJ2-1,TRBV7-9,NA,NA,TGTGCCAGCACAACTCCCAGGGCCGAGAGTTACAATGAGCAGTTCTTC,CASTTPRAESYNEQFF
TRBJ2-3,TRBV5-4,NA,TRBD1,TGTGCCAGCAGCCGCACCTTAACAGGGGGCGCAGATACGCAGTATTTT,CASSRTLTGGADTQYF
TRBJ1-5,TRBV28,NA,NA,TGTGCCAGCAGTTACGCGGGCCAGAATCAGCCCCAGCATTTT,CASSYAGQNQPQHF
TRBJ2-5,TRBV28,NA,TRBD2,TGTGCCAGCAGTTACTATGGGGGGGTGGCAGAGACCCAGTACTTC,CASSYYGGVAETQYF
TRBJ2-2,TRBV18,NA,TRBD2,TGTGCCAGCTCACCACGGGGACTAGCGGGGAGAAACACCGGGGAGCTGTTTTTT,CASSPRGLAGRNTGELFF
TRBJ1-5,TRBV4-2,NA,TRBD1,TGTGCCAGCAGCCCAGCCAACAGGGGACCCAATCAGCCCCAGCATTTT,CASSPANRGPNQPQHF
TRBJ2-5,TRBV18,NA,TRBD1,TGTGCCACCACCCGAACAGGGGGCAGGGAGACCCAGTACTTC,CATTRTGGRETQYF
TRBJ2-2,TRBV14,NA,TRBD1,TGTGCCAGCAGCAAAGGACAGGGCACCGGGGAGCTGTTTTTT,CASSKGQGTGELFF
TRBJ1-2,TRBV7-2,NA,NA,TGTGCCAGCAACCGTCCACCCCTACATGGCTACACCTTC,CASNRPPLHGYTF
TRBJ2-2,TRBV2,NA,NA,TGTGCCAGCAGCCTCCTGGACAGTACCGGGGAGCTGTTTTTT,CASSLLDSTGELFF
TRBJ2-3,TRBV5-1,NA,NA,TGCGCCAGCAGCTCCCAAGGAGATACGCAGTATTTT,CASSSQGDTQYF
TRBJ2-2,TRBV27,few,NA,TGTGCCAGCAGTTTAATCCGCGGGGAGCTGTTTTTT,CASSLIRGELFF
TRBJ1-2,TRBV7-9,NA,NA,TGTGCCAGCAGCTTAACTTTTGCAGGGCCCCACGACTATGGCTACACCTTC,CASSLTFAGPHDYGYTF
TRBJ1-2,TRBV28,NA,NA,TGTGCCAGCAGTTTCGGGGGGGCGGGCTATGGCTACACCTTC,CASSFGGAGYGYTF
TRBJ2-1,TRBV15,few,TRBD2,TGTGCCACCAGCAGGGGACTAGCGGGAGAGGGAAATGAGCAGTTCTTC,CATSRGLAGEGNEQFF
TRBJ2-7,TRBV5-8,NA,NA,TGTGCCAGCAGCTTCCGTCAGGGAGTCTACGAGCAGTACTTC,CASSFRQGVYEQYF
TRBJ2-5,TRBV19,NA,NA,TGTGCCAGTAACAGTGCGACTTTCGAGGAGACCCAGTACTTC,CASNSATFEETQYF
TRBJ1-4,TRBV19,NA,NA,TGTGCCAGTAGTATCAGACGTTCACTGACAACTAATGAAAAACTGTTTTTT,CASSIRRSLTTNEKLFF
TRBJ1-4,TRBV10-1,NA,TRBD1,TGCGCAAGCAAGGGGACAGGCCCTATAAAACTGTTTTTT,CASKGTGPIKLFF
TRBJ2-1,TRBV27,few,NA,TGTGCCAGCAGTTACTCGGCCATACCTGGGCTGTTCTTC,CASSYSAIPGLFF
TRBJ2-7,TRBV7-9,NA,TRBD1,TGTGCCAGCAGCTTCGACTTGACAGGGAGAGCCTACGAGCAGTACTTC,CASSFDLTGRAYEQYF
TRBJ1-2,TRBV7-2,NA,NA,TGTGCCAGCAGCTTGTCGGACAGCCCCATCTATGGCTACACCTTC,CASSLSDSPIYGYTF
TRBJ1-2,TRBV10-2,NA,NA,TGCGCCAGCAGTCAAGGGTATGGCTACACCTTC,CASSQGYGYTF